The 21 T cell receptor beta chains listed next were all sequenced from one sample in a study of OX40 agonist ivuxolimab in advanced cancers. The method was immunoSEQ multiplex PCR; TCRdb's version includes in-frame clones alone and lacks a portion of them. The table lists roughly 75,000 clones, roughly 86% of them singletons. This sample comprised CD4+ or CD8+ T cells sorted from blood, obtained in a trial of the OX40 agonist ivuxolimab. The source of these receptors is an adult with an advanced solid tumor such as melanoma, head and neck, liver or kidney cancer.

This rearrangement joins TRBV7-3 to TRBJ1-2; D gene uncertain. The CDR3 spans 16 residues. V lost 5 bases, J lost 1 base, and 17 bases lay in between. Germline CDR1 SGHTA, CDR2 FQGTGA. The CDR3 nucleotides are TGTGCCAGCAGCCCTGGCGCTGGGCGCATTAACTATGGCTACACCTTC. Protein sequence: CASSPGAGRINYGYTF. Variable domain in full (rest from reference TRBV7-3 and TRBJ1-2): GAGVSQTPSNKVTEKGKYVELRCDPISGHTALYWYRQSLGQGPEFLIYFQGTGAADDSGLPNDRFFAVRPEGSVSTLKIQRTERGDSAVYLCASSPGAGRINYGYTFGSGTRLTVV.

This clone has only a few counts. The chain combines TRBV11-1 with TRBJ2-3; D call uncertain. This CDR3 has 16 amino acids. Germline V lookup: CDR1 SGHAT, CDR2 FQDESV (reference sequence). Trimming removed 5 bases from V and 2 bases from J, with 17 bases in between. The CDR3 reads CASSPPSARYTDTQYF. CDR3 nucleotide sequence: TGTGCCAGCAGCCCCCCCTCAGCGCGGTACACAGATACGCAGTATTTT.

The rearrangement uses TRBV6-5 and TRBJ1-5; D is perhaps TRBD1 (6 bases). V was clipped by 10 bases and J by 6 bases, with 16 bases between them. Germline V gives CDR1 MNHEY, CDR2 SVGAGI. This CDR3 contains 13 residues. The CDR3 is CATNMGGGQPQHF. CDR3 bases: TGTGCCACCAACATGGGGGGCGGTCAGCCCCAGCATTTT.

The genes are TRBV30 and TRBJ1-1; possibly TRBD1 for D (6 bases). V dropped 2 bases and J dropped 3 bases, with 13 bases sitting between them. CDR1 and CDR2 (germline): GTSNPN, SVGIG (reference sequence). The CDR3 runs to 14 residues. The chain's CDR3 is CAWSFGGLDTEAFF. CDR3 DNA sequence: TGTGCCTGGAGTTTTGGGGGCCTGGACACTGAAGCTTTCTTT.

As regards this clone: Other DNA sequences from this sample encode an identical CDR3 as well. The rearrangement links TRBV30 to TRBJ2-1; 10 bases match TRBD2. CDR1 and CDR2 (germline): GTSNPN, SVGIG (reference sequence). The CDR3 consists of 16 residues. The junction had 14 bases not matched to a gene; V was cut back by 5 bases and J by 7 bases. This chain's CDR3 is CAWDKERGGQGNEQFF. DNA of the CDR3: TGTGCCTGGGATAAGGAGCGGGGGGGCCAGGGGAATGAGCAGTTCTTC.

This rearrangement joins TRBV30 to TRBJ2-5; D is perhaps TRBD1 (6 bases). The germline V gene has CDR1 GTSNPN and CDR2 SVGIG (reference sequence). V was cut by 0 bases and J by 5 bases, with 13 bases left in between. The CDR3 consists of 14 residues. CDR3 in amino acids: CAWSVNRAGETQYF. The CDR3 nucleotides read TGTGCCTGGAGTGTAAACAGGGCCGGGGAGACCCAGTACTTC.

The chain links TRBV7-2 to TRBJ1-2; 8 bases match TRBD1. V lost 5 bases and J lost 4; bases outside the gene matches: 9. The CDR3 sequence is 15 residues long. Per germline, CDR1 SGHTA and CDR2 FQGNSA. The CDR3 here is CASSERTGLGYGYTF. The CDR3 nucleotides are TGTGCCAGCAGCGAAAGGACAGGGTTGGGCTATGGCTACACCTTC.

The chain links TRBV18 to TRBJ2-6; D unclear. This CDR3 is 17 amino acids long. Germline CDR1 KGHSH, CDR2 LQKENI. V was pared by 4 bases and J by 0 bases, with 13 bases between. CDR3: CASSLLGLSSGANVLTF. The CDR3 DNA follows: TGTGCCAGCTCACTCCTGGGCCTTAGCTCTGGGGCCAACGTCCTGACTTTC.

The genes are TRBV27 and TRBJ1-2, with D unresolved. V was shortened by 3 bases and J by 4 bases, with 24 bases between the two germline ends. CDR3 length: 18 residues. Germline V gene sequence: CDR1 MNHEY, CDR2 SMNVEV (reference sequence). For the CDR3, the DNA is TGTGCCAGCAGTTTCTGGGAACTCGACGGAACACCCTTCTATGGCTACACCTTC. It is translated as CASSFWELDGTPFYGYTF.

This clone was recorded only once. The chain uses TRBV7-8 and TRBJ2-7; 10 nucleotides agree with TRBD1. The CDR3 runs 13 residues. Germline V CDR1 and CDR2: SGHVS, FQNEAQ. V shed 5 bases, J shed 4 bases, and the junction held 2 bases outside the gene matches. Written as DNA, the CDR3 is TGTGCCAGCAGCCGGACAGGGGGGTACGAGCAGTACTTC. It is translated as CASSRTGGYEQYF.

This clone has just a few counts. The CDR3 loop is CASLSPGHLNTEAFF. The CDR3 coding sequence is TGTGCCAGTCTTAGTCCGGGACACCTGAACACTGAAGCTTTCTTT. V is TRBV19 and J is TRBJ1-1; possible D gene TRBD1, 6 bases. V was cut by 8 bases and J by 0 bases, with 16 bases left in between. The CDR3 length is 15 residues. CDR1 and CDR2 from the germline V gene are LNHDA and SQIVND (reference sequence).

This chain links TRBV6-5 with TRBJ1-3, with no clear D. Between the trimmed V and J ends, which lost 6 bases and 2 bases, there was a span of 14 bases. Per the germline V gene, CDR1 is MNHEY and CDR2 is SVGAGI. The CDR3 is 15 amino acids. The CDR3: CASSLAVSPGNTIYF. The CDR3 DNA is TGTGCCAGCAGCCTAGCTGTGAGTCCTGGAAACACCATATATTTT.

This rearrangement joins TRBV5-1 to TRBJ1-1; 9 nucleotides align to TRBD1. The V segment lost 4 bases and the J segment 5 bases; nucleotides outside the gene matches: 6. This CDR3 contains 14 residues. In germline, CDR1 is SGHRS, CDR2 YFSETQ. CDR3 nucleotides: TGCGCCAGCAGCGCGCCGGACAGGGGAACTGAAGCTTTCTTT. This sequence encodes CASSAPDRGTEAFF.

The chain has TRBV4-3 and TRBJ2-7; D could derive from TRBD1 or TRBD2 (5 bases each). Germline CDR1 reads LGHNA; CDR2 reads YSLEER. This CDR3 has 13 amino acids. V lost 0 bases to trimming and J lost 6 bases, with 9 bases between them. CDR3 in amino acids: CASSQDPGREQYF. Here the CDR3 DNA reads TGCGCCAGCAGCCAAGATCCGGGGCGCGAGCAGTACTTC.

The chain is built from TRBV16 and TRBJ2-5; D uncertain. CDR1 is KGHSY and CDR2 is FQNENV in the germline V gene. The CDR3 has 13 amino acids. Trimming took 0 bases from V and 7 from J, leaving 9 bases between them. The CDR3 loop is CASSQSEGGTQYF. DNA of the CDR3: TGTGCCAGCAGCCAATCGGAAGGCGGGACCCAGTACTTC.

Here the CDR3 reads CASSSATGRGYGYTF. CDR3 nucleotides: TGTGCCAGCAGCTCAGCGACAGGGAGAGGCTATGGCTACACCTTC. This chain links TRBV7-2 with TRBJ1-2; the match to TRBD1 covers 7 bases. This CDR3 is built from 15 residues. Germline trimming cut 4 bases from V and 4 bases from J; bases unmatched to any gene: 9. In germline, CDR1 is SGHTA, CDR2 FQGNSA.

This clone was seen only once. V and J are TRBV29-1 and TRBJ2-5; the match to TRBD2 covers 8 bases. V was pared by 5 bases and J by 4 bases, with 9 bases of the junction left unmatched. Germline V gene lookup returns CDR1 SQVTM and CDR2 ANQGSEA. This CDR3 has 14 amino acids. The CDR3: CSVPRTSSGETQYF. The CDR3 DNA reads as TGCAGCGTTCCTCGGACTAGCTCCGGAGAGACCCAGTACTTC.

This chain links TRBV11-1 with TRBJ1-1; D remains ambiguous. Germline V gene sequence: CDR1 SGHAT, CDR2 FQDESV (reference sequence). The CDR3 is 14 amino acids. The ends were cut back, 0 bases at V and 2 bases at J, with 7 bases in the middle. CDR3 sequence: CASSLAVVNTEAFF. The CDR3 DNA reads as TGTGCCAGCAGCTTAGCTGTGGTAAACACTGAAGCTTTCTTT.

The chain joins TRBV19 to TRBJ1-4; 7 bases line up with TRBD1. Trimming at V came to 1 base and at J to 8 bases, leaving 10 bases not matched to a gene. Germline CDR1 LNHDA, CDR2 SQIVND (reference sequence). This CDR3 comprises 16 residues. The CDR3 nucleotides are TGTGCCAGTAGTATAGGAACAGGGGCGACGGGGGAAAAACTGTTTTTT. Its translation is CASSIGTGATGEKLFF.

This chain joins TRBV7-3 and TRBJ2-1; D could derive from TRBD1 or TRBD2 (6 bases each). Germline loops: CDR1 SGHTA, CDR2 FQGTGA. CDR3 length equals 15 residues. V was shortened by 3 bases and J by 3 bases, with 12 bases between the two germline ends. Here the CDR3 reads CASSFRGEYYNEQFF. CDR3 DNA sequence: TGTGCCAGCAGCTTTAGGGGGGAATACTACAATGAGCAGTTCTTC.

J is TRBJ2-1 and V is TRBV30, with D unresolved. Looked up from germline, CDR1 is GTSNPN and CDR2 is SVGIG (reference sequence). The CDR3 extends over 11 amino acids. With 3 bases removed from V and 5 bases from J, the gap between germline ends came to 5 bases. CDR3 sequence reads: CAWSVHNEQFF. The DNA for the CDR3 is TGTGCCTGGAGCGTTCACAATGAGCAGTTCTTC.